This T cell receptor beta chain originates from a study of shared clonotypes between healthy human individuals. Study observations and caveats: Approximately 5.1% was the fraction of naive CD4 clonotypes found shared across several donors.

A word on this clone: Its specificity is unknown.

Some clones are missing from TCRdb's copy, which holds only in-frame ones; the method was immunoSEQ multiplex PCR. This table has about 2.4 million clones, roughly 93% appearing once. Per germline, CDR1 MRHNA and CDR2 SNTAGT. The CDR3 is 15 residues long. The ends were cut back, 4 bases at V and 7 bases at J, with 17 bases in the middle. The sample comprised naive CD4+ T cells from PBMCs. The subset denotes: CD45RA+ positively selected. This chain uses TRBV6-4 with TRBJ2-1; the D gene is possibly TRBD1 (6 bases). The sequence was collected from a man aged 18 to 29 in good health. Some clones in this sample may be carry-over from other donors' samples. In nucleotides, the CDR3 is TGTGCCAGCAGTGGAGGGGGTCGGCCAGGGAATGAGCAGTTCTTC. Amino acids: CASSGGGRPGNEQFF.